Below, 27 T cell receptor beta chains from the same sample are listed, as sequenced in a study of Ad26.COV2.S vaccination and SARS-CoV-2 variants (dated by TCRdb to 2020 to 2023). The library was produced with the immunoSEQ multiplex PCR assay. Here the immuneACCESS table is served through TCRdb, limited to in-frame sequences with V and J called. Missing clones are a known gap in these copies; in checked studies unresolved V genes cover under half, and the rest lacks a known reason. The sample table shows under 400,000 clones, and around 87% are seen once. The leading ten clones occupy 3.4% of the sample. The treatment or condition label, as the study defines it: around 19 received Ad26.COV2.S at low or high dose, single or two shots; roughly five received placebo; per-sample allocation not given. Repertoires of vaccine and placebo recipients were sequenced from samples collected on day 63 after the first injection.

Source: peripheral blood, taken in a trial of Ad26.COV2.S vaccine versus placebo. Receptors were obtained from a person aged 18 to 59 who received the Ad26.COV2.S COVID-19 vaccine or a placebo.

V is TRBV2 and J is TRBJ2-7; D possibly corresponds to TRBD1 (6 bases). This CDR3 contains 14 residues. Trimming left V 7 bases short and J 5 bases short, with 18 bases between. Germline V CDR1 and CDR2: SNHLY, FYNNEI. The CDR3 loop reads CASMPGQGPNEQYF. The CDR3 nucleotides read TGTGCCAGCATGCCGGGACAAGGGCCCAACGAGCAGTACTTC.

DNA for the CDR3: TGTGCCAGCAGCAAAGTACTAGCGGGGGCCCCTTTCACCGGGGAGCTGTTTTTT. It codes for CASSKVLAGAPFTGELFF. The chain is built from TRBV21-1 and TRBJ2-2; the D call TRBD2 from the table was never checked on the DNA. TRBV21-1 is tagged as a pseudogene. This CDR3 has 18 amino acids.

The CDR3 DNA reads as TGTGCCAGCAGTTCCAGTGGGGGAGAGACCCAGTACTTC. Translation: CASSSSGGETQYF. V and J are TRBV12-3 or TRBV12-4 and TRBJ2-5; D tentatively fits TRBD1 or TRBD2 (5 bases each). Trimming stripped 4 bases from V and 4 bases from J, with 10 bases between. The CDR3 covers 13 residues.

This chain joins TRBV23-1 and TRBJ2-1, with TRBD1 matching over 9 bases. TRBV23-1 has ORF status, its function being uncertain. CDR3 length: 19 amino acids. V lost 4 bases and J lost 0; bases outside the gene matches: 13. The CDR3 DNA reads TGCGCCAGCAGTCGACCAACAGGGGGCTCGATTGGCTCCTACAATGAGCAGTTCTTC. Translating gives CASSRPTGGSIGSYNEQFF.

The chain recombines TRBV3-1 (or the pseudogene TRBV3-2) with TRBJ2-7; D may be TRBD1 (5 bases). This CDR3 spans 14 amino acids. Trimming left V 1 base short and J 3 bases short, with 10 bases between. CDR1 is LGHDT, CDR2 YNNKEL, per germline (reference sequence). CDR3 nucleotides: TGTGCCAGCAGCCAAGCTACCAGGGTCTACGAGCAGTACTTC. Translated, it gives CASSQATRVYEQYF.

This clone was recorded a few times. The chain combines TRBV19 with TRBJ1-6, with 7 bases aligning to TRBD1. The germline V gene has CDR1 LNHDA and CDR2 SQIVND (reference sequence). CDR3 length: 14 amino acids. J lost 7 bases, V lost 5 bases, and 5 bases had no gene match. CDR3 amino acids: CASSFPGQNSPLHF. CDR3 nucleotides: TGTGCCAGTAGTTTCCCGGGACAGAATTCACCCCTCCACTTT.

The J gene is TRBJ1-1, the V gene TRBV5-1; no firm D call. The CDR3 covers 14 residues. Germline V gene lookup returns CDR1 SGHRS and CDR2 YFSETQ. Trimming left V 3 bases short and J 2 bases short, with 11 bases between. CDR3 sequence (DNA): TGCGCCAGCAGCTCACAGTTACGCAACACTGAAGCTTTCTTT. Translated: CASSSQLRNTEAFF.

The chain has TRBV15 and TRBJ2-3; D is unresolved. This CDR3 is built from 14 residues. Germline CDR1 and CDR2: LNHNV and YYDKDF (reference sequence). V lost 6 bases, J lost 0 bases, and 10 bases lay in between. Here the CDR3 reads CATSTFPSTDTQYF. The CDR3 DNA reads TGTGCCACCAGTACTTTCCCAAGCACAGATACGCAGTATTTT.

This clone showed up many times. The CDR3, as DNA: TGTGCCAGCAGTTACACTAGCGTGGAGACCCAGTACTTC. As protein: CASSYTSVETQYF. The chain has TRBV6-2 or TRBV6-3 and TRBJ2-5; 7 bases align to TRBD2. Trimming at V came to 2 bases and at J to 5 bases, leaving 2 bases not matched to a gene. Per the germline V gene, CDR1 is MNHEY and CDR2 is SVGEGT. This CDR3 has 13 amino acids.

V usage is TRBV2 and J usage is TRBJ2-7; 7 bases agree with TRBD1. The V gene end was trimmed by 10 bases and the J gene end by 0 bases; junction bases not matched to a gene: 9. Germline V gene lookup returns CDR1 SNHLY and CDR2 FYNNEI. CDR3 length: 14 residues. CDR3 sequence (DNA): TGTGCCACGAAAGACAGGGCTAACTCCTACGAGCAGTACTTC. It codes for CATKDRANSYEQYF. The full variable domain, with the rest looked up from reference TRBV2 and TRBJ2-7, is EPEVTQTPSHQVTQMGQEVILRCVPISNHLYFYWYRQILGQKVEFLVSFYNNEISEKSEIFDDQFSVERPDGSNFTLKIRSTKLEDSAMYFCATKDRANSYEQYFGPGTRLTVT.

The chain has TRBV5-1 and TRBJ1-2, with no clear D. CDR3 size: 13 residues. V dropped 5 bases and J dropped 4 bases, with 12 bases sitting between them. The V gene's germline CDR1 is SGHRS and CDR2 YFSETQ. CDR3 region: CASSTSIGYGYTF. The CDR3 bases are TGCGCCAGCAGTACAAGCATCGGCTATGGCTACACCTTC.

Regarding this clone: Other DNA variants within this sample encode the same CDR3. V and J are TRBV4-1 and TRBJ2-2, with D perhaps TRBD2 (6 bases). The CDR3 is 15 amino acids. Germline assignment: CDR1 MGHRA and CDR2 YSYEKL. V was pared by 3 bases and J by 1 base, with 9 bases between. CDR3 amino acids: CASSQVGGNTGELFF. The CDR3 DNA sequence: TGCGCCAGCAGCCAGGTGGGGGGGAACACCGGGGAGCTGTTTTTT.

This sequence joins TRBV19 and TRBJ1-1; D not certain. CDR1 is LNHDA, CDR2 SQIVND, per germline (reference sequence). Trimming stripped 4 bases from V and 5 bases from J, with 14 bases between. This CDR3 is built from 14 residues. The CDR3 DNA sequence: TGTGCCAGTAGTACACAGACGGGGATGACTGAAGCTTTCTTT. This encodes CASSTQTGMTEAFF.

The J gene is TRBJ2-5, the V gene TRBV5-1; 13 bases line up with TRBD2. Germline trimming cut 4 bases from V and 5 bases from J; bases unmatched to any gene: 5. Germline CDR1 reads SGHRS; CDR2 reads YFSETQ. This CDR3 has 15 residues. CDR3 bases: TGCGCCAGCAGCCTGGGACTAGCGGGGATGGAGACCCAGTACTTC. Protein: CASSLGLAGMETQYF.

This clone occurred a few times. This chain links TRBV7-2 with TRBJ2-7; D remains unclear. Germline loops: CDR1 SGHTA, CDR2 FQGNSA. V gave up 5 bases and J gave up 6 bases, with 17 bases separating them. The CDR3 is 14 residues long. Here the CDR3 reads CASSPYERPIEQYF. CDR3 DNA sequence: TGTGCCAGCAGCCCTTATGAACGACCAATCGAGCAGTACTTC.

The V gene is TRBV4-1, the J gene TRBJ1-5; D remains unclear. This CDR3 region has 13 residues. The V gene lost 5 bases and the J gene lost 6 bases, with 11 bases spanning the gap. The germline gives CDR1 MGHRA, CDR2 YSYEKL. The CDR3 nucleotides are TGCGCCAGCAGCGGGTTCGTTGGTCAGCCCCAGCATTTT. It is translated as CASSGFVGQPQHF.

The CDR3 loop is CASSGGETQYF. CDR3 nucleotide sequence: TGTGCCAGCAGCGGTGGGGAGACCCAGTACTTC. The chain joins TRBV7-9 to TRBJ2-5; unclear D gene. This CDR3 spans 11 amino acids. V lost 5 bases and J lost 5, with 6 bases in between. Germline assignment: CDR1 SEHNR and CDR2 FQNEAQ (reference sequence).

This clone has a handful of counts. This rearrangement joins TRBV10-3 to TRBJ1-6, with TRBD1 identical over 7 bases. There are 15 residues in the CDR3. CDR1 is ENHRY, CDR2 SYGVKD, per germline. Trimming removed 7 bases from V and 11 bases from J; junction bases left unmatched: 14. CDR3 sequence (DNA): TGTGCCATCATCCTAGCGGACAGGAGTCAGGCACCCCTCCACTTT. It specifies CAIILADRSQAPLHF.

The chain links TRBV27 to TRBJ1-2; D is ambiguous. Germline CDR1 reads MNHEY; CDR2 reads SMNVEV (reference sequence). This CDR3 contains 13 residues. The ends were cut back, 3 bases at V and 6 bases at J, with 11 bases in the middle. The CDR3 loop reads CASSFSDLNGYTF. The CDR3 DNA sequence: TGTGCCAGCAGTTTTTCCGACCTAAATGGCTACACCTTC.

The V call is TRBV4-3, the J call TRBJ1-2; tentative D call: TRBD1 (6 bases). CDR1 and CDR2 from the germline V gene are LGHNA and YSLEER. The CDR3 consists of 16 residues. Trimming took 0 bases from V and 2 from J, leaving 13 bases between them. CDR3: CASSQDKFQGNYGYTF. CDR3 bases: TGCGCCAGCAGCCAAGATAAATTTCAGGGGAACTATGGCTACACCTTC.

In its sample, this clone was seen once. V gene TRBV5-4 combines with J gene TRBJ1-4, with D perhaps TRBD1 (5 bases). CDR1 and CDR2 from the germline V gene are SGHNT and YYREEE (reference sequence). The CDR3 totals 14 residues. Trimming took off 1 base at V and 8 bases at J, with 12 bases between the two ends. CDR3 DNA: TGTGCCAGCAGCTTGAACCCAGGGTACGAAAAACTGTTTTTT. Translation gives CASSLNPGYEKLFF.

The chain couples TRBV18 to TRBJ1-1; 7 bases agree with TRBD1. After removal of 4 bases from V and 12 bases from J, the junction contained 14 bases not matched to a gene. CDR1 is KGHSH and CDR2 is LQKENI in the germline V gene. This CDR3 is 14 amino acids long. CDR3 sequence (DNA): TGTGCCAGCTCACGCGAGACAGGGCCCATGAAAACTTTCTTT. Amino acid sequence: CASSRETGPMKTFF.

The V call is TRBV23-1, the J call TRBJ2-3; maybe TRBD2 (5 bases). TRBV23-1 falls under the ORF class, with uncertain function. The CDR3 is 17 residues long. V dropped 11 bases and J dropped 2 bases, with 26 bases sitting between them. The CDR3 loop reads CAASRAVEAEATDTQYF. In nucleotides, the CDR3 is TGCGCCGCCTCGCGGGCGGTCGAAGCCGAAGCCACAGATACGCAGTATTTT.

The V call is TRBV19, the J call TRBJ1-2; TRBD1 might be the D (5 bases). Germline V lookup: CDR1 LNHDA, CDR2 SQIVND (reference sequence). The CDR3 consists of 14 residues. V lost 7 bases and J 0 bases, leaving 12 bases between the germline ends. The CDR3 bases are TGTGCCAGTATGAGGGGCGGAACTAACTATGGCTACACCTTC. Its translation: CASMRGGTNYGYTF.

This chain links TRBV9 with TRBJ2-5; no clear D. The germline CDR1 and CDR2 sequences are SGDLS and YYNGEE. CDR3 length: 16 residues. The V end was cut by 3 bases, the J end by 4 bases, with 19 bases between. CDR3 amino acids: CASSAPGDRPGETQYF. For the CDR3, the DNA is TGTGCCAGCAGCGCCCCGGGCGACCGCCCAGGAGAGACCCAGTACTTC.

This clone was detected only once. The V gene is TRBV11-3, the J gene TRBJ2-3; TRBD2 aligns across 10 bases. The CDR3 is made up of 18 amino acids. Germline loops: CDR1 SGHNT, CDR2 YENEEA. Unmatched junction bases numbered 9, after V lost 1 base and J lost 2 bases. The CDR3: CASSLAPPLAGYTDTQYF. CDR3 DNA: TGTGCCAGCAGCTTAGCGCCCCCACTAGCGGGGTACACAGATACGCAGTATTTT. The whole variable domain, filled in from reference TRBV11-3 and TRBJ2-3, reads EAGVVQSPRYKIIEKKQPVAFWCNPISGHNTLYWYLQNLGQGPELLIRYENEEAVDDSQLPKDRFSAERLKGVDSTLKIQPAELGDSAVYLCASSLAPPLAGYTDTQYFGPGTRLTVL.

The V call is TRBV12-3 or TRBV12-4, the J call TRBJ1-2, with 7 bases aligning to TRBD1. The CDR3 runs to 13 residues. V dropped 7 bases and J dropped 8; count of bases not matched to a gene: 10. CDR3 protein: CASTPDRAGGYTF. CDR3 DNA: TGTGCCAGCACCCCCGACAGGGCAGGCGGCTACACCTTC.